A single T cell receptor (beta chain) is shown here with its context. Antigen unknown. CD8 cells regarded as naive lacked CD45RO, were positively chosen for CCR7, and omitted terminally differentiated effector memory CD45RA+ cells. This sample stems from a study of shared clonotypes between healthy human individuals. The CDR3 totals 16 residues. J gave up 2 bases and V 5 bases, and 6 bases lay outside the gene matches. Per the germline V gene, CDR1 is SEHNR and CDR2 is FQNEAQ (reference sequence). TCRdb keeps only in-frame clones here, not all; method: immunoSEQ multiplex PCR. The sample gives hundreds of thousands of clones, about 98% of which show up once; 0.25% to 0.35% is in the top ten. Findings of the study overall: The rarefaction results pointed to incomplete sorted-subset sequencing despite large depth. Generation probabilities of non-shared clonotypes were lower (relative to those shared by all four donors).

The chain carries TRBV7-9 and TRBJ2-1; 10 positions agree with TRBD1. The sequencing input was naive CD8+ T cells sorted from blood. The TCR originated in a man aged 25 to 40 in good health. The CDR3 DNA reads TGTGCCAGCAGCACCTCCGGGACAGGGGCCTACAATGAGCAGTTCTTC. The encoded protein is CASSTSGTGAYNEQFF.